This T cell receptor beta chain was recovered during a study of blood T cells in healthy people across ages. Study-level points and caveats: Age advanced and TCR beta diversity per million T cells fell, roughly linearly. A greater number of naive CD4+ cells and higher diversity distinguished long-lived donors from aged donors.

Remarks on this clonotype: The antigen is not known.

A J-beta primer mix and a sample-barcoded 5' primer were used in a second PCR of roughly 6 to 11 cycles. Tagging of each cDNA molecule was performed by a template-switch adaptor with 12 random nucleotides. TCRdb analysed the 5' RACE reads with MiXCR anew, one entry per CDR3 protein. The table has 1.5 million to 2 million distinct CDR3 sequences, under 30% seen once; the top ten hold 6.5% to 8.5%. The CDR3 spans 13 residues. Trimming took 1 base from V and 5 from J, leaving 9 bases between them. CDR1 is GTSNPN and CDR2 is SVGIG in the germline V gene (reference sequence). Sequencing input: blood. The clonotype was recovered from a woman younger than 45 in good health. The genes are TRBV30 and TRBJ1-5; possible D gene TRBD1, 6 bases. CDR3 in amino acids: CAWSGGRHQPQHF. The CDR3 DNA is TGTGCCTGGAGTGGGGGGCGGCATCAGCCCCAGCATTTT. Variable domain in full (rest from reference TRBV30 and TRBJ1-5): SQTIHQWPATLVQPVGSPLSLECTVEGTSNPNLYWYRQAAGRGLQLLFYSVGIGQISSEVPQNLSASRPQDRQFILSSKKLLLSDSGFYLCAWSGGRHQPQHFGDGTRLSIL.